This T cell receptor beta chain is from a study of cytomegalovirus exposure and HLA in healthy donors. Study details: The same platform was used for the 130 or so validation repertoires as for the 666 first-cohort repertoires, as reported in a later analysis.

The donors belonged to the approximately 120-subject validation cohort, separate from the roughly 710-subject first cohort. This clone was seen once. Its antigen remains unknown. Sequencing used immunoSEQ multiplex PCR; TCRdb keeps in-frame clones, though not all of them. The repertoire has about 170,000 clones, around 87% of them found once; the top ten carry roughly 1.4%. Whole-study results and caveats: A subsequent analysis found that TCR clusters from the first cohort also tended to co-occur in the 120 validation repertoires, with roughly 95% of cluster scores above 0. As confirmed in vitro, a few CMV-associated chains were specific for CMV antigens.

Sequencing was done on a sample of PBMCs. The TCR originated in a woman in her thirties in good health and CMV-seronegative.

The CDR3 nucleotides read TGTGCCAGTCGGGACAGGGAGGCTGGGGCCAACGTCCTGACTTTC. Protein: CASRDREAGANVLTF. This chain joins TRBV2 and TRBJ2-6; 9 bases are a match to TRBD1. The ends lost 9 bases at V and 2 bases at J; junction bases unmatched: 5. Germline V gene sequence: CDR1 SNHLY, CDR2 FYNNEI. The CDR3 consists of 15 residues.